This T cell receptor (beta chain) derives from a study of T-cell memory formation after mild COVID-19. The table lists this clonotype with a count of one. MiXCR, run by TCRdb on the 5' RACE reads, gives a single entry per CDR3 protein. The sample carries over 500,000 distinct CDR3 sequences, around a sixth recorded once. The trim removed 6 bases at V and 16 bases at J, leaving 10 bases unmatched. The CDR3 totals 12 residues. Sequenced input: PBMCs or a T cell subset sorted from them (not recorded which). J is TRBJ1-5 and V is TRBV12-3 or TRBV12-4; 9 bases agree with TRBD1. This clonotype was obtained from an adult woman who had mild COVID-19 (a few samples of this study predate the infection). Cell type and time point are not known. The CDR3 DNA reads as TGTGCCAGCAGCCCGAGTGGGGACAGGGTCCATTTT. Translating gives CASSPSGDRVHF.